The entry below gives a single T cell receptor beta chain sequence along with its context. Its antigen is not known. V dropped 4 bases and J dropped 2 bases, with 15 bases sitting between them. The germline CDR1 and CDR2 sequences are SGDLS and YYNGEE. The CDR3 has 15 amino acids. These data come from a study of blood T cells in healthy people across ages. Study-level findings and limits: Versus aged donors, long-lived donors had higher diversity and more naive CD4+ cells. Among T cells, TCR beta diversity per million cells dropped roughly linearly as age rose.

Primed by a sample-barcoded 5' primer and a J-beta primer mix, a second PCR proceeded for about 6 to 12 cycles. The template-switch adaptor, which had 12 random nucleotides, put a tag on each cDNA molecule. TCRdb itself ran the 5' RACE reads through MiXCR, one entry per CDR3 protein. The data contain roughly 2 million distinct CDR3 sequences, approximately 50% of them singletons. Isolation of PBMCs gave at least 6 million cells per sample. The chain employs TRBV9 and TRBJ2-5; TRBD2 might be the D (5 bases). The receptor was derived from a woman aged 40 to 50 in good health. The specimen was blood. CDR3 sequence reads: CASSPYGEPQETQYF. The CDR3 DNA is TGTGCCAGCAGCCCTTACGGGGAGCCACAAGAGACCCAGTACTTC.